This TCR beta chain was identified during a study of human T cells and chemical hapten exposure. This CDR3 contains 15 residues. CDR1 LGHDT and CDR2 YNNKEL come from the germline V gene (reference sequence). V was clipped by 7 bases and J by 3 bases, with 18 bases between them. TCRdb independently ran MiXCR on the RACE reads; one entry per CDR3 protein. Here the sample spans approximately 340,000 distinct CDR3 sequences, around 6.9% being singletons. Stated time point: patch test 1, 2 weeks after DPC sensitization. Treatment noted: therapeutic diphenylcyclopropenone sensitization with weekly scalp DPC.

The gene calls are TRBV3-1 and TRBJ1-1; possibly TRBD1 for D (5 bases). The receptor comes from a woman under 30 with alopecia areata. Some clones in this sample may be carry-over from other donors' samples. The sample in question was whole blood, obtained in connection with sensitization to the hapten diphenylcyclopropenone (DPC). The CDR3 protein is CASTRAQEVHTEAFF. The DNA of the CDR3 is TGTGCCAGCACCAGGGCGCAGGAAGTCCACACTGAAGCTTTCTTT.